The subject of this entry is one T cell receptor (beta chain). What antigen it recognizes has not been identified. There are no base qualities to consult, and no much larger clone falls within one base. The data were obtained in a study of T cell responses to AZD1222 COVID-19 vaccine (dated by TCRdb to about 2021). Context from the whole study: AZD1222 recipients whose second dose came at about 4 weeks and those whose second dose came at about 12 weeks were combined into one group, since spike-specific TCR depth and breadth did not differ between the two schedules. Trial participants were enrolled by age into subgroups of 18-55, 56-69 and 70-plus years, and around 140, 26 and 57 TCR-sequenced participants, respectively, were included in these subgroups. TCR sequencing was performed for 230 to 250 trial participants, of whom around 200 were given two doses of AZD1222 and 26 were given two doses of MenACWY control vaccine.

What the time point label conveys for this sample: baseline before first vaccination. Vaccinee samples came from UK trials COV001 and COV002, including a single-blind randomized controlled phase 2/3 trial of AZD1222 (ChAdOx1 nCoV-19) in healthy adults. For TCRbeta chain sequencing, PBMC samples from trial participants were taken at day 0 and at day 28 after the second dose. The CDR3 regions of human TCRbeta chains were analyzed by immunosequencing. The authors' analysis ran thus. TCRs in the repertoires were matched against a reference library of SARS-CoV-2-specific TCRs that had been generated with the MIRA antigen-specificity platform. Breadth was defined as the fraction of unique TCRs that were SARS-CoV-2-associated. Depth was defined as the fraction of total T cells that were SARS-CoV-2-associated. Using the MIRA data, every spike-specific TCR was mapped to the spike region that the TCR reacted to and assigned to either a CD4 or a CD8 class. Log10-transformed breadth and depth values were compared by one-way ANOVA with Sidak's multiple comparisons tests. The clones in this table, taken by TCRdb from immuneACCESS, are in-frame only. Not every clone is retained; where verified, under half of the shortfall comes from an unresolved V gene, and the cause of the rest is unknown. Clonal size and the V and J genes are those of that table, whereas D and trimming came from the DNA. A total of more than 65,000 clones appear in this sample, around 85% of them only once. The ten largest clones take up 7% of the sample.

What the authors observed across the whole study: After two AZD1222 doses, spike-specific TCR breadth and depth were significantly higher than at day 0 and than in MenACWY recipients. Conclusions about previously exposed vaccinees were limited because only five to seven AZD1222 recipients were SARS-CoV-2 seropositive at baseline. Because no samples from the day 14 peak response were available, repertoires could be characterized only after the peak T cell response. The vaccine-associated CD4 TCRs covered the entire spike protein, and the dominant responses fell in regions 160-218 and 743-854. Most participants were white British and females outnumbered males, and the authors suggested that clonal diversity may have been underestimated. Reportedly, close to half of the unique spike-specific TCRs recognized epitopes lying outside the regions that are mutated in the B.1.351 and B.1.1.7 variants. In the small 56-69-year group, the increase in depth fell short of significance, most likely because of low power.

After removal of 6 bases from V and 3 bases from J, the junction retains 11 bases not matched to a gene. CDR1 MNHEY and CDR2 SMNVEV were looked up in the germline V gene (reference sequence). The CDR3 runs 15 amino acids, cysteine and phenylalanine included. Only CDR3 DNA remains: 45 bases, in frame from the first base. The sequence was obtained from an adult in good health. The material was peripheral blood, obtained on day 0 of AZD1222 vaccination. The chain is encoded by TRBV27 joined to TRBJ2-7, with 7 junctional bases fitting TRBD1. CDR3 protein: CASSPLDRLFYEQYF. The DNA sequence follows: TGTGCCAGCAGCCCCCTGGACAGGCTTTTCTACGAGCAGTACTTC.